This is a list of T cell receptor beta chains from one sample in a study of identifying expanded T cells in peripheral blood. Assay: immunoSEQ multiplex PCR; the TCRdb copy retains only in-frame clones and omits some. The repertoire consists of around 120,000 clones, with 84% occurring once and the leading ten covering about 3.1%. Input material: blood. The source of these receptors is a person between 18 and 75 years old in good health. CDR3s include the opening cysteine and the closing phenylalanine or tryptophan. The D gene is left open where the match is weak. Expanded clones are given a class, and other clones once, few, many or no size at all.

cdr3_aa | clone_size | j_call | v_call | d_call
CATSTRDRWNYGYTF | - | TRBJ1-2 | TRBV15 | TRBD1
CASSNSGRSEQYF | - | TRBJ2-7 | TRBV19 | -
CAISGTSAGEQFF | - | TRBJ2-1 | TRBV10-3 | TRBD2
CASSPEGTGLGGPLHF | few | TRBJ1-6 | TRBV9 | TRBD1
CASMTPGQGKKQYF | - | TRBJ2-7 | TRBV19 | TRBD1
CASSYSLTGGSYGYTF | - | TRBJ1-2 | TRBV13 | -
CATGSKGGQETQYF | - | TRBJ2-5 | TRBV2 | TRBD2
CASSGLRGSYEQYF | - | TRBJ2-7 | TRBV19 | -
CASGEMDRGRYTEAFF | - | TRBJ1-1 | TRBV6-6 | TRBD1
CASIRYRDRGQGAQHF | - | TRBJ1-5 | TRBV28 | TRBD1
CASSPRLVGGTRGYTF | - | TRBJ1-2 | TRBV18 | -
CASRTTPGGRTDTQYF | - | TRBJ2-3 | TRBV5-1 | -
CASSSGGNTEAFF | - | TRBJ1-1 | TRBV7-2 | -
CASSLGLAGDEQYF | once | TRBJ2-7 | TRBV7-2 | TRBD2
CASSLGGRMNLGQPQHF | - | TRBJ1-5 | TRBV5-6 | -
CATSRGGTSSTDTQYF | - | TRBJ2-3 | TRBV15 | -
CASSQAVINLGSSSSGANVLTF | - | TRBJ2-6 | TRBV4-1 | -
CASSLAGGGYEQYF | - | TRBJ2-7 | TRBV5-6 | -
CSPDRGANVLTF | - | TRBJ2-6 | TRBV29-1 | -
CASSEEGQIYGYTF | - | TRBJ1-2 | TRBV6-1 | -
CASSLAGLVAFF | - | TRBJ1-1 | TRBV28 | -
CASSVPSGGIYEQYF | - | TRBJ2-7 | TRBV21-1 | -
CASSQEMKSGAQFF | few | TRBJ2-1 | TRBV14 | TRBD2
CASSLAHRTGGAGEAFF | - | TRBJ1-1 | TRBV5-1 | TRBD1
CASKGQLNTEAFF | - | TRBJ1-1 | TRBV19 | TRBD1
CASSLFQGTEAFF | - | TRBJ1-1 | TRBV7-2 | -
CASSLVQAPTGELFF | - | TRBJ2-2 | TRBV11-2 | -
CASSQDRLGGGSYGYTF | - | TRBJ1-2 | TRBV4-1 | -
CASSQETGASGNTIYF | - | TRBJ1-3 | TRBV4-3 | TRBD1
CASSLGPGTSTEAFF | - | TRBJ1-1 | TRBV5-1 | -
CASSHTHTGGYTF | - | TRBJ1-2 | TRBV14 | -
CASRPQGAGFTEAFF | - | TRBJ1-1 | TRBV5-1 | TRBD1
CASSPPPGTSGEQYF | - | TRBJ2-7 | TRBV19 | TRBD2
CASSEERGGRPNQPQHF | - | TRBJ1-5 | TRBV10-1 | -
CAWDRGGGYTF | few | TRBJ1-2 | TRBV30 | TRBD1
CASSSSPGSEQYF | - | TRBJ2-7 | TRBV7-6 | -